This entry concerns a single TCR beta chain. The antigen is unknown. Here immunoSEQ multiplex PCR was the method, and the copy in TCRdb shows in-frame clones only, minus some. The sample gives about 73,000 clones, 94% of which show up once; roughly 3.2% is in the top ten. The germline gives CDR1 MDHEN, CDR2 SYDVKM. This CDR3 region has 18 residues. The ends were cut back, 0 bases at V and 2 bases at J, with 14 bases in the middle. This entry is derived from a study of cytomegalovirus exposure and HLA in healthy donors. Overall study: A subsequent analysis reported that the roughly 120 validation repertoires were produced on the same platform that had also been used for the roughly 670 first-cohort repertoires. Study-wide results and caveats: Researchers counted 180 or so TCR beta chains as cytomegalovirus-associated. Confirmation was obtained in vitro that a few CMV-associated chains are specific for CMV antigens.

The specimen sequenced was PBMCs. The chain carries TRBV28 and TRBJ2-6; weak D call: TRBD1 (5 bases). The sequence was obtained from a woman in her late teens or twenties in good health and CMV-seropositive. This chain's CDR3 is CASSLWTASTPGANVLTF. The CDR3 region has the DNA TGTGCCAGCAGTTTATGGACAGCCTCAACACCTGGGGCCAACGTCCTGACTTTC.